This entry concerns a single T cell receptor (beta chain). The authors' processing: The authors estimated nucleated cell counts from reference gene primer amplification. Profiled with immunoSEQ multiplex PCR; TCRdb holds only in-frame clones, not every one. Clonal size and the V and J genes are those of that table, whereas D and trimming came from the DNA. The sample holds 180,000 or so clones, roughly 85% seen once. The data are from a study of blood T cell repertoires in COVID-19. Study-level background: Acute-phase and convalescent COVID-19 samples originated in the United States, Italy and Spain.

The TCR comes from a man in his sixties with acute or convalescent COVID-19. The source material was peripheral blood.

The CDR3 region is CASSRTGEDYGYTF. The CDR3 DNA reads TGCGCCAGCAGCCGGACAGGGGAGGACTATGGCTACACCTTC. This rearrangement joins TRBV5-1 to TRBJ1-2; TRBD1 matches 9 bases. The CDR3 has 14 residues. CDR1 is SGHRS and CDR2 is YFSETQ in the germline V gene. V dropped 4 bases and J dropped 3; count of bases not matched to a gene: 4.